This T cell receptor beta chain was sequenced for a study of spatial heterogeneity in lung cancer. TCRdb reanalysed the 5' RACE reads using MiXCR and keeps one entry per CDR3 protein. The sample holds under 40,000 distinct CDR3 sequences, about 5.8% seen once. The CDR3 consists of 16 residues. In germline, CDR1 is SGHDN, CDR2 FVKESK. J was trimmed by 4 bases and V by 0 bases; bases with no gene match: 3. Documented time point: sample taken at primary tumor resection. Researchers sequenced whole RNA taken from tumor, nontumor lung or frozen PBMC without sorting. This clonotype was recorded at least ten times.

This sequence originates from a male donor with early-stage non-small cell lung cancer. The rearrangement uses TRBV14 and TRBJ2-1; 10 bases line up with TRBD2. The source material was PBMCs, sampled at surgery. CDR3: CASSQDRGLAYNEQFF. The CDR3 coding sequence is TGTGCCAGCAGCCAAGATCGGGGACTAGCGTACAATGAGCAGTTCTTC.